The clone carrying this TCR beta chain has only a few counts. Its antigen remains unidentified. The data were obtained in a study of cytomegalovirus exposure and HLA in healthy donors. Study-wide results and limits: Sequencing depth roughly uniform across donors was assumed in presence/absence analyses.

Looked up from germline, CDR1 is MDHEN and CDR2 is SYDVKM. Unmatched junction bases numbered 4, after V lost 5 bases and J lost 5 bases. The CDR3 totals 14 residues. 60 Vbeta and 13 Jbeta primers were used in PCR. The method was immunoSEQ multiplex PCR; TCRdb's version includes in-frame clones alone and lacks a portion of them. The table records around 150,000 clones, 84% of them present only once. When sampled, the donors appeared nominally healthy, though they likely had unrecorded immune exposures. The TCR sequence derives from a boy between 2 and 10 years old in good health and CMV-seronegative. Sequenced sample: PBMCs. The chain has TRBV28 and TRBJ1-5; 9 bases agree with TRBD1. The CDR3 protein is CASSIGTGHQPQHF. CDR3 nucleotide sequence: TGTGCCAGCAGTATAGGGACAGGGCATCAGCCCCAGCATTTT.